This T cell receptor beta chain was recovered during a study of T-cell reconstitution after alpha-beta-depleted transplantation in children. Unique molecular identifiers were built into the TCRbeta library. TCRdb re-analysed the PCR reads in MiXCR, keeping a single row per CDR3 protein. The table includes about 110,000 distinct CDR3 sequences, 5.5% to 6.5% detected once. V lost 5 bases, J lost 4 bases, and 7 bases stayed unmatched. CDR3 length: 15 residues. At least ten counts were recorded for this clonotype. The material sequenced was PBMCs, mostly from graft donor cells, taken 360 days after TCRalphabeta/CD19-depleted stem cell transplant. The chain links TRBV12-3 or TRBV12-4 to TRBJ1-2, with TRBD1 matching over 10 bases. This TCR derives from a male patient between 2 and 9 years old who had a stem cell transplant for acute lymphoblastic leukemia, so the T cells may come from the graft donor. CDR3 sequence: CASSQDRGRFYGYTF. In nucleotides, the CDR3 is TGTGCCAGCAGTCAAGACAGGGGGCGCTTCTATGGCTACACCTTC.